Each of the 3 T cell receptor beta chains below was sequenced from the same sample in a study of blood T cell repertoires in COVID-19. Profiling relied on immunoSEQ multiplex PCR, and the TCRdb table lists in-frame clones only, not all of them. The sample lists 200,000 to 250,000 clones; around 88% were seen once. Sequences were obtained from peripheral blood. Every receptor here comes from a woman aged 25 to 39 with COVID-19, enrolled during active disease.

The chain joins TRBV3-1 (or the pseudogene TRBV3-2) to TRBJ2-1; no clear D gene. V was pared by 2 bases and J by 4 bases, with 3 bases between. The CDR3 is 12 amino acids. Germline V gene sequence: CDR1 LGHDT, CDR2 YNNKEL (reference sequence). The CDR3 DNA sequence: TGTGCCAGCAGCCAACCTTACAATGAGCAGTTCTTC. Encoded protein: CASSQPYNEQFF.

This chain links TRBV6-2 or TRBV6-3 with TRBJ2-1; D not resolved. CDR3 length: 13 amino acids. From germline, CDR1 is MNHEY and CDR2 SVGEGT. With 2 bases removed from V and 5 bases from J, the gap between germline ends came to 7 bases. CDR3 nucleotide sequence: TGTGCCAGCAGTTACCATAGAGACAATGAGCAGTTCTTC. It yields the protein CASSYHRDNEQFF.

This chain uses TRBV28 with TRBJ1-6; the match to TRBD1 covers 10 bases. The germline V gene has CDR1 MDHEN and CDR2 SYDVKM. This CDR3 contains 14 residues. Germline trimming cut 5 bases from V and 14 bases from J; bases unmatched to any gene: 9. The chain's CDR3 is CASSPEPGQGTLHF. The DNA for the CDR3 is TGTGCCAGCAGTCCGGAGCCGGGACAGGGGACCCTCCACTTT.